This record looks at one TCR beta chain sequence and its context. Its antigen remains unidentified. It has no much larger one-base neighbor in the sample; base qualities were not kept. Per the germline V gene (reference sequence), GTSNPN is the CDR1 and SVGIG is the CDR2. Trimming takes 0 bases from V and 2 bases from J, and the germline ends sit 13 bases apart. The CDR3 starts with the cysteine, ends with the phenylalanine, and has 15 residues. CDR3 DNA is the only sequence kept; it has 45 bases, read in frame from the first base. The entry originates in a study of blood T cell repertoires in COVID-19 (TCRdb year 2020). General notes on the study: The collaborator samples originated in the United States, Italy and Spain and spanned the acute and convalescent phases of COVID-19. The dataset comprised deeply sampled blood TCRbeta repertoires from subjects exposed to, actively infected with, or recovered from COVID-19. The material from the prospective study consisted of cDNA or gDNA derived from T cells, B-cell-depleted T cells, or PBMCs. The repertoires were released in a freely available public database intended as a resource for research on the immune response to SARS-CoV-2. A de-identified subject ID, COVID-19 status, age in years and sex were almost always included in the sample metadata. The samples were drawn from two sources: the first 160 participants of the ongoing ImmuneRACE study, and fewer than 1,500 subjects contributed by 6 global collaborators. Where available, HLA class I and class II types were obtained from metadata supplied by the sample provider rather than from assay-based typing.

Participants in the prospective study were enrolled through a virtual design, were aged about 18 to 100 years, and lived in roughly 24 United States geographic areas. To assign participants to cohorts, the prospective study relied on clinical history that participants themselves reported in a screening survey and a study questionnaire. Exposed participants were defined as having been in contact with someone with a PCR-confirmed or clinician-diagnosed COVID-19 case within 2 weeks of study entry. Each participant in the prospective study had whole blood, serum and a nasopharyngeal or oropharyngeal swab collected by mobile phlebotomists. Prospective study participants could optionally give additional blood draws and questionnaires over a roughly two-month period. Before DNA extraction, blood samples from the prospective study were shipped at room temperature or frozen. TCRbeta CDR3 regions were amplified from genomic DNA using the immunoSEQ Assay, a bias-controlled multiplex PCR. On the study's bioinformatics: Within the assay, amplification of reference gene primers was used to estimate how many nucleated cells each sample contained. To quantify the absolute abundance of each unique TCRbeta CDR3 rearrangement, sequence reads were collapsed and filtered. Productive Simpson clonality was computed per sample as the square root of Simpson's diversity index over productive rearrangements. TCRdb carries this immuneACCESS record with in-frame sequences only. Its versions omit some clonotypes, under half of them owing to an unresolved V gene in the studies checked, with the rest unexplained. The D gene and trimming were derived from the DNA, and the V and J assignments and clone size from that table. This sample gives about 370,000 clones in total; about nine tenths of them show up just once. Clones ranked in the top ten supply about 0.78% of the sample.

The research as a whole found: The amount of clinical and demographic metadata varied by source and participant and was provided uncurated.

Recombination linked TRBV30 to TRBJ1-2, with TRBD1 as a weak D call on 5 bases. Sample: PBMCs or T cells enriched from blood (not recorded which). The sequence was obtained from a woman aged 35 to 49 who had been exposed to COVID-19. The nucleotide sequence is given as TGTGCCTGGAGTGTAATCGAGACAGTAAACTATGGCTACACCTTC. It codes for CAWSVIETVNYGYTF.